What follows are 24 T cell receptor beta chains derived from one specimen sequenced in a study of shared clonotypes between healthy human individuals. This table comes from immunoSEQ multiplex PCR, and its TCRdb copy is limited to in-frame clones, with some not included. There are over a million clones in the sample; more than 95% occur only once, and about 1.2% lies in the top ten. Sequencing was carried out using naive CD4+ T cells sorted from blood. Subset in this sample: CD45RA+ positively selected. These receptors were collected from a man aged 25-40 years in good health.

V usage is TRBV5-6 and J usage is TRBJ2-3; TRBD2 matches at 9 bases. There are 18 residues in the CDR3. The junction had 10 bases not matched to a gene; V was cut back by 1 base and J by 1 base. Germline CDR1 is SGHDT and CDR2 is YYEEEE. The CDR3 region has the DNA TGTGCCAGCAGCTTGTTTGCGGGAGGGCCGCTCGGCACAGATACGCAGTATTTT. Encoded protein: CASSLFAGGPLGTDTQYF.

The chain has TRBV9 and TRBJ2-3; D is possibly TRBD1 (5 bases). Germline lookup yields CDR1 SGDLS and CDR2 YYNGEE. V was pared by 1 base and J by 1 base, with 13 bases between. CDR3 size: 16 residues. This CDR3 is CASSVNAGLRTDTQYF. The CDR3 nucleotides are TGTGCCAGCAGCGTAAATGCAGGGTTGCGCACAGATACGCAGTATTTT.

CDR3 in DNA: TGCAGCGTCGCTAAGCCGGGACTACAGTGGGGGACGCGGGAGGATGAGCAGTTCTTC. Its protein product is CSVAKPGLQWGTREDEQFF. This sequence joins TRBV29-1 and TRBJ2-1; TRBD2 aligns across 8 bases. The CDR3 sequence is 19 residues long. With V trimmed by 6 bases and J by 8 bases, 27 bases remained unmatched. Germline V CDR1 and CDR2: SQVTM, ANQGSEA.

The chain joins TRBV18 to TRBJ2-1; D is unresolved. CDR1 is KGHSH and CDR2 is LQKENI in the germline V gene. This CDR3 comprises 16 residues. V was pared by 2 bases and J by 0 bases, with 11 bases between. The CDR3 DNA reads TGTGCCAGCTCACCATCCTGGCTGGGCTCCTACAATGAGCAGTTCTTC. Its protein product is CASSPSWLGSYNEQFF.

This chain uses TRBV4-1 with TRBJ2-7, with D perhaps being TRBD1 or TRBD2 (5 bases each). Trimming took off 6 bases at V and 3 bases at J, with 18 bases between the two ends. Germline CDR1 reads MGHRA; CDR2 reads YSYEKL. CDR3 length: 15 residues. CDR3 sequence: CASSDKWDGFYEQYF. The CDR3 nucleotides are TGCGCCAGCAGTGATAAGTGGGACGGATTCTACGAGCAGTACTTC.

V gene TRBV5-5 combines with J gene TRBJ2-3; D not certain. Trimming pared 0 bases from V and 2 bases from J, leaving 7 bases between. This CDR3 is built from 14 residues. Germline assignment: CDR1 SGHKS and CDR2 YYEKEE (reference sequence). CDR3 coding DNA: TGTGCCAGCAGCTTGGACTACTTCACAGATACGCAGTATTTT. Protein sequence: CASSLDYFTDTQYF.

The chain joins TRBV2 to TRBJ2-7, with 9 bases that match TRBD1. The CDR3 sequence is 16 residues long. Germline lookup yields CDR1 SNHLY and CDR2 FYNNEI. The V and J ends lost 3 bases and 5 bases, in that order; junction bases with no gene match: 11. The CDR3 reads CASSEEEQGARNEQYF. The CDR3 bases are TGTGCCAGCAGTGAGGAGGAACAGGGGGCGCGGAACGAGCAGTACTTC.

The gene calls are TRBV19 and TRBJ2-4; tentatively, D is TRBD1 (5 bases). CDR3 length: 16 residues. Germline V lookup: CDR1 LNHDA, CDR2 SQIVND (reference sequence). With 3 bases removed from V and 0 bases from J, the gap between germline ends came to 12 bases. CDR3 DNA: TGTGCCAGTAGTATCCGAGACAGTCTAGCCAAAAACATTCAGTACTTC. As protein: CASSIRDSLAKNIQYF.

The J gene is TRBJ1-1, the V gene TRBV6-5, with D unresolved. The germline V and J ends were trimmed by 4 bases and 2 bases, with 8 bases remaining between them. This CDR3 has 13 residues. Germline V gene data show CDR1 as MNHEY and CDR2 as SVGAGI. In nucleotides, the CDR3 is TGTGCCAGCAGTTCCTTCACCAACACTGAAGCTTTCTTT. As protein: CASSSFTNTEAFF.

The V gene is TRBV4-1, the J gene TRBJ2-2; 7 nucleotides align to TRBD2. This CDR3 region has 16 residues. The V and J ends lost 6 bases and 2 bases, in that order; junction bases with no gene match: 9. Germline V gives CDR1 MGHRA, CDR2 YSYEKL. In DNA, the CDR3 is TGCGCCAGCAGAAAGTTGGTAGCGGGTAACACCGGGGAGCTGTTTTTT. It yields the protein CASRKLVAGNTGELFF.

The rearrangement joins TRBV5-1 to TRBJ1-3; D remains ambiguous. CDR3 length: 13 residues. The V gene lost 3 bases and the J gene lost 4 bases, with 8 bases spanning the gap. From germline, CDR1 is SGHRS and CDR2 YFSETQ. The CDR3 is CASSSGDGNTIYF. CDR3 bases: TGCGCCAGCAGCTCCGGAGACGGAAACACCATATATTTT.

The chain is built from TRBV28 and TRBJ1-5, with D unresolved. This CDR3 comprises 13 residues. V was pared by 7 bases and J by 2 bases, with 9 bases between. Germline V lookup: CDR1 MDHEN, CDR2 SYDVKM. The CDR3 region is CASTIGGNQPQHF. The CDR3 bases are TGTGCCAGCACCATCGGGGGCAATCAGCCCCAGCATTTT.

The CDR3 reads CASRAGMVTGNTIYF. DNA of the CDR3: TGTGCCAGCAGGGCGGGAATGGTAACTGGAAACACCATATATTTT. The V and J genes are TRBV27 and TRBJ1-3; D not certain. The CDR3 runs 15 residues. Trimming pared 6 bases from V and 2 bases from J, leaving 14 bases between. Germline lookup yields CDR1 MNHEY and CDR2 SMNVEV (reference sequence).

With respect to this clone: Other DNA sequences from this sample encode an identical CDR3 as well. The CDR3 loop is CASRRTGGRGYTF. CDR3 in DNA: TGTGCCAGCAGAAGGACAGGGGGCCGTGGCTACACCTTC. The chain is built from TRBV28 and TRBJ1-2; 11 nucleotides agree with TRBD1. This CDR3 is built from 13 residues. The germline CDR1 and CDR2 sequences are MDHEN and SYDVKM. Unmatched junction bases numbered 4, after V lost 6 bases and J lost 7 bases.

The chain recombines TRBV28 with TRBJ2-5; TRBD1 agrees at 8 bases. The length of the CDR3 is 15 residues. The trim removed 3 bases at V and 5 bases at J, leaving 8 bases unmatched. Germline loops: CDR1 MDHEN, CDR2 SYDVKM. The CDR3 bases are TGTGCCAGCAGTTTTCTGCAGGGGGCGCGGGAGACCCAGTACTTC. This encodes CASSFLQGARETQYF.

In its sample, this clone was seen once. The chain combines TRBV18 with TRBJ1-3, with 7 positions matching TRBD1. The J segment lost 3 bases and the V segment lost 2 bases, leaving 7 bases of the junction unmatched. CDR1 is KGHSH and CDR2 is LQKENI in the germline V gene. The CDR3 totals 16 residues. CDR3 nucleotide sequence: TGTGCCAGCTCACCAGGAAGGGGGCGCCGTGGAAACACCATATATTTT. Protein: CASSPGRGRRGNTIYF.

The chain joins TRBV29-1 to TRBJ2-7; tentatively, D is TRBD1 (6 bases). Germline CDR1 is SQVTM and CDR2 is ANQGSEA. This CDR3 contains 13 residues. V dropped 5 bases and J dropped 5 bases, with 16 bases sitting between them. The CDR3 reads CSVKGRGGHEQYF. In DNA form, the CDR3 reads TGCAGCGTTAAAGGCAGGGGTGGCCACGAGCAGTACTTC.

The chain recombines TRBV19 with TRBJ2-2; D remains unclear. The germline V gene has CDR1 LNHDA and CDR2 SQIVND (reference sequence). The CDR3 extends over 12 amino acids. Trimming removed 7 bases at V and 6 bases at J, with 9 bases between. CDR3 residues: CASTRRPGELFF. The CDR3 DNA reads as TGTGCCAGTACGCGGCGACCCGGGGAGCTGTTTTTT.

V is TRBV27 and J is TRBJ1-2; possible D gene TRBD1, 5 bases. The V gene lost 5 bases and the J gene lost 4 bases, with 17 bases spanning the gap. CDR3 length equals 15 residues. Germline V CDR1 and CDR2: MNHEY, SMNVEV (reference sequence). CDR3 protein: CASSTYSGASYGYTF. The CDR3 nucleotides are TGTGCCAGCAGTACGTATTCCGGGGCAAGCTATGGCTACACCTTC.

The V gene is TRBV6-6, the J gene TRBJ1-2; TRBD1 might be the D (6 bases). Germline CDR1 is MNHNY and CDR2 is SVGAGI (reference sequence). The V end was cut by 4 bases, the J end by 0 bases, with 12 bases between. This CDR3 region has 15 residues. CDR3 in DNA: TGTGCCAGCAGTTTCCGGGACAACCCTAACTATGGCTACACCTTC. This encodes CASSFRDNPNYGYTF.

The chain joins TRBV7-6 to TRBJ2-5, with 9 bases matching TRBD1. CDR3 length: 18 amino acids. The V gene's germline CDR1 is SGHVS and CDR2 FNYEAQ. V shed 4 bases, J shed 4 bases, and the junction held 16 bases outside the gene matches. CDR3 sequence (DNA): TGTGCCAGCAGCTCCTCCGGCTGGGACAGGGTTTTGGGAGAGACCCAGTACTTC. Protein sequence: CASSSSGWDRVLGETQYF.

The chain links TRBV15 to TRBJ1-4; unclear D gene. The CDR3 contains 13 residues. V was shortened by 11 bases and J by 7 bases, with 17 bases between the two germline ends. Germline CDR1 LNHNV, CDR2 YYDKDF (reference sequence). Here the CDR3 reads CAVATGAREKLFF. CDR3 DNA sequence: TGTGCCGTGGCGACCGGAGCACGTGAAAAACTGTTTTTT.

The DNA of the CDR3 is TGTGCCAGTAGGAGGGTTCCGAACACCGGGGAGCTGTTTTTT. Amino acid sequence: CASRRVPNTGELFF. This chain connects TRBV19 to TRBJ2-2, with D possibly being TRBD2 (5 bases). Germline V lookup: CDR1 LNHDA, CDR2 SQIVND (reference sequence). The CDR3 length is 14 residues. The V and J ends lost 6 bases and 0 bases respectively, with 8 bases between them. Combining the CDR3 with reference TRBV19 and TRBJ2-2 gives the whole variable domain DGGITQSPKYLFRKEGQNVTLSCEQNLNHDAMYWYRQDPGQGLRLIYYSQIVNDFQKGDIAEGYSVSREKKESFPLTVTSAQKNPTAFYLCASRRVPNTGELFFGEGSRLTVL.

The chain couples TRBV9 to TRBJ2-7, with TRBD2 identical over 13 bases. With V trimmed by 4 bases and J by 6 bases, 7 bases remained unmatched. This CDR3 comprises 15 residues. CDR1 and CDR2 (germline): SGDLS, YYNGEE. CDR3 region: CASSIGLAGASEQYF. CDR3 coding DNA: TGTGCCAGCAGCATAGGACTAGCGGGGGCCTCCGAGCAGTACTTC.